This TCR beta chain came from a study of blood T cell repertoires in COVID-19. Overall study: Whether acute or convalescent, the COVID-19 samples came from the United States, Italy and Spain. T cells, B-cell-depleted T cells, or PBMCs supplied cDNA or gDNA.

Libraries were prepared by immunoSEQ multiplex PCR; TCRdb keeps only in-frame clonotypes and omits some of them. This table has approximately 300,000 clones, less than 85% appearing once. Enrolled through a virtual design, the participants were between about 18 and 100 years of age and came from approximately 25 US areas. Exposed enrollees encountered a COVID-19 case at some point within 2 weeks before study entry. Sample: PBMCs or T cells enriched from blood (not recorded which). The receptor comes from a woman under 40 who had been exposed to COVID-19.

The CDR3 region is CASSPGVSGFEQYF. The CDR3 coding sequence is TGTGCCAGCAGCCCAGGGGTTAGCGGGTTTGAGCAGTACTTC. The chain is built from TRBV7-2 and TRBJ2-7, with a weak D call TRBD2 (7 bases). Germline values: CDR1 SGHTA, CDR2 FQGNSA. CDR3 length: 14 residues. V gave up 5 bases and J gave up 7 bases, with 18 bases separating them.